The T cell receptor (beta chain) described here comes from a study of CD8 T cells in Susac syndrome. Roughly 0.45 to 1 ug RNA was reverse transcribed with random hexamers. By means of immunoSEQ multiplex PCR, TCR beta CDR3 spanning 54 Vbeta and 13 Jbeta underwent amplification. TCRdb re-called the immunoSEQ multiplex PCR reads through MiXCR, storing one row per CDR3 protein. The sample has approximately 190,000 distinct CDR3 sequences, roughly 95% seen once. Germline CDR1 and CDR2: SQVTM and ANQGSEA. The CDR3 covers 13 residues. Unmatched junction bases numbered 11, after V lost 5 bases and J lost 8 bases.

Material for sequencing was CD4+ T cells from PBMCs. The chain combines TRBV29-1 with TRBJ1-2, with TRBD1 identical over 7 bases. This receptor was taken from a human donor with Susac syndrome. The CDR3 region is CSVKVQGSRGYTF. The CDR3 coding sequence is TGCAGCGTTAAGGTACAGGGGAGTCGGGGCTACACCTTC.